The 25 T cell receptor beta chains listed next were all sequenced from one sample in a study of T cell clusters in autoimmune cytopenias. TRB rearrangements were amplified by touch-down multiplex PCR with mixed TRB-A/B primers. From its re-call of the multiplex PCR reads, TCRdb lists each CDR3 protein once, without DNA. This sample's table reports under 14,000 distinct CDR3 sequences. Roughly 38,000 genome equivalents of blood DNA were amplified for TRB. A further study also used this sample, focusing on T cell repertoires in aging, cancer and after chemotherapy.

The specimen sequenced was peripheral blood. These receptors all stem from a human donor in good health.

The V call is TRBV5-4, the J call TRBJ2-1; the D call from TCRdb, TRBD1, cannot be confirmed without DNA. The CDR3 spans 16 residues. Germline V CDR1 and CDR2: SGHNT, YYREEE (reference sequence). Here the CDR3 reads CASSSRVGGGLGEQFF.

The chain combines TRBV5-6 with TRBJ2-1; checking the TCRdb D call of TRBD2 is not possible without DNA. The length of the CDR3 is 15 residues. In germline, CDR1 is SGHDT, CDR2 YYEEEE. The CDR3 here is CASNLLAGVGNEQFF.

This clonotype is labeled medium-sized based on frequency. This rearrangement joins TRBV29-1 to TRBJ2-5; with no DNA, the TCRdb D assignment of TRBD1 cannot be verified. Germline V gene lookup returns CDR1 SQVTM and CDR2 ANQGSEA. The CDR3 totals 14 residues. CDR3 residues: CSVAGRQRQETQYF.

This chain's CDR3 is CASSLSGSQETQYF. This chain joins TRBV6-5 and TRBJ2-5. Germline CDR1 MNHEY, CDR2 SVGAGI. The CDR3 runs 14 residues.

The J gene is TRBJ2-7, the V gene TRBV24-1; TCRdb calls TRBD1, which cannot be checked without DNA. Germline V gene data show CDR1 as KGHDR and CDR2 as SFDVKD. CDR3 length equals 14 residues. CDR3 in amino acids: CATESPGREGRQYF.

The chain carries TRBV15 and TRBJ2-3; the D call from TCRdb, TRBD1, cannot be confirmed without DNA. Germline CDR1 LNHNV, CDR2 YYDKDF (reference sequence). The CDR3 is 15 residues long. This CDR3 is CATSRSFRGADTQYF.

V gene TRBV6-2 or TRBV6-3 combines with J gene TRBJ2-7; the TCRdb D gene call, TRBD1, has no DNA to confirm it. This CDR3 is 14 amino acids long. Looked up from germline, CDR1 is MNHEY and CDR2 is SVGEGT. CDR3 in amino acids: CASSSSQGAPPQYF.

This chain connects TRBV24-1 to TRBJ1-6. The CDR3 contains 15 residues. Germline loops: CDR1 KGHDR, CDR2 SFDVKD. The CDR3 spells CATSDARGANSPLHF.

The chain recombines TRBV7-9 with TRBJ1-2. CDR3 length equals 15 residues. Looked up from germline, CDR1 is SEHNR and CDR2 is FQNEAQ (reference sequence). Here the CDR3 reads CASSFPEAITHGYTF.

The V and J genes are TRBV5-1 and TRBJ2-2. Germline V gene data show CDR1 as SGHRS and CDR2 as YFSETQ. There are 15 residues in the CDR3. The CDR3: CASSLPKGDTGELFF. The full variable domain, with the rest looked up from reference TRBV5-1 and TRBJ2-2, is KAGVTQTPRYLIKTRGQQVTLSCSPISGHRSVSWYQQTPGQGLQFLFEYFSETQRNKGNFPGRFSGRQFSNSRSEMNVSTLELGDSALYLCASSLPKGDTGELFFGEGSRLTVL.

Its frequency marks this clonotype as large. The V gene is TRBV19, the J gene TRBJ1-1; absent DNA, TCRdb's TRBD1 call cannot be checked. The germline V gene encodes CDR1 LNHDA and CDR2 SQIVND (reference sequence). The CDR3 has 16 amino acids. The CDR3 loop reads CASSKEDRGQDTEAFF. The variable domain in full, completed from reference TRBV19 and TRBJ1-1, reads DGGITQSPKYLFRKEGQNVTLSCEQNLNHDAMYWYRQDPGQGLRLIYYSQIVNDFQKGDIAEGYSVSREKKESFPLTVTSAQKNPTAFYLCASSKEDRGQDTEAFFGQGTRLTVV.

The CDR3 spells CASSERGLADTQYF. The rearrangement links TRBV6-1 to TRBJ2-3. The CDR3 has 14 residues. Germline lookup yields CDR1 MNHNS and CDR2 SASEGT.

The chain combines TRBV5-4 with TRBJ1-1; TCRdb returns TRBD1, unconfirmable since there is no DNA. This CDR3 has 12 amino acids. Germline V lookup: CDR1 SGHNT, CDR2 YYREEE (reference sequence). This CDR3 reads CASKDRDTEAFF.

The genes are TRBV30 and TRBJ2-7. CDR3 length equals 11 residues. Germline V gene sequence: CDR1 GTSNPN, CDR2 SVGIG (reference sequence). CDR3 amino acids: CAWSSRYEQYF.

The chain couples TRBV7-9 to TRBJ2-2; without DNA, the TCRdb call of TRBD2 cannot be checked. The CDR3 covers 17 residues. Germline V lookup: CDR1 SEHNR, CDR2 FQNEAQ (reference sequence). CDR3 loop: CASSLIRAGGLGGELFF.

The chain couples TRBV18 to TRBJ1-2. The CDR3 covers 12 residues. Germline lookup yields CDR1 KGHSH and CDR2 LQKENI. The CDR3 sequence is CASSPVSFGYTF.

The genes are TRBV6-5 and TRBJ2-6; the TCRdb call, TRBD2, lacks DNA for checking. The CDR3 consists of 17 residues. CDR1 and CDR2 from the germline V gene are MNHEY and SVGAGI. The CDR3 protein is CASASDGSSPGANVLTF.

This clonotype ranks as medium-sized (0.01 to 0.1%) in terms of frequency. This chain connects TRBV29-1 to TRBJ2-1. Germline loops: CDR1 SQVTM, CDR2 ANQGSEA. The CDR3 is 11 amino acids. The CDR3 reads CSVRLGNEQFF.

V and J are TRBV5-4 and TRBJ2-5; without DNA, the TCRdb call of TRBD1 cannot be checked. The CDR3 contains 17 residues. The germline V gene encodes CDR1 SGHNT and CDR2 YYREEE (reference sequence). CDR3 amino acids: CASSPQGRGGDQETQYF.

This clonotype ranks as medium-sized in terms of frequency. This chain uses TRBV29-1 with TRBJ1-1; the D call of TRBD1 rests on TCRdb alone, since no DNA is present to check it. The V gene's germline CDR1 is SQVTM and CDR2 ANQGSEA. This CDR3 comprises 12 residues. The CDR3 loop is CSYTGQGFEAFF.

The V and J genes are TRBV27 and TRBJ2-3; checking the TCRdb D call of TRBD2 is not possible without DNA. Per germline, CDR1 MNHEY and CDR2 SMNVEV (reference sequence). The CDR3 consists of 16 residues. The CDR3 reads CASSWKREGPSDTQYF.

This chain joins TRBV19 and TRBJ2-3; TCRdb's assignment of TRBD2 cannot be checked, as there is no DNA. CDR1 and CDR2 from the germline V gene are LNHDA and SQIVND (reference sequence). The CDR3 runs to 18 residues. The CDR3 sequence is CASSILASGGGFTDTQYF.

The CDR3: CATSRGTSGSNFEQYF. The J gene is TRBJ2-7, the V gene TRBV15; without DNA, the TCRdb call of TRBD2 cannot be checked. Germline V gene sequence: CDR1 LNHNV, CDR2 YYDKDF (reference sequence). The CDR3 length is 16 residues.

By frequency, this clonotype registers medium-sized. The genes are TRBV30 and TRBJ2-2; TCRdb's D gene call, TRBD2, goes unchecked for lack of DNA. CDR1 GTSNPN and CDR2 SVGIG come from the germline V gene (reference sequence). This CDR3 is 17 amino acids long. The CDR3 here is CAWGRLRLAGESGELFF.

V and J are TRBV6-5 and TRBJ2-2; the TCRdb call, TRBD2, lacks DNA for checking. The V gene's germline CDR1 is MNHEY and CDR2 SVGAGI. CDR3 size: 16 residues. This CDR3 reads CASSGTSGRDTGELFF.